These 2 T cell receptor beta chains share one sample of origin, sequenced in a study of cytotoxic CD8 clonotypes in ibrutinib-treated CLL. Repertoires were generated with immunoSEQ multiplex PCR, while TCRdb's copy carries only in-frame clones and drops some. The table lists roughly 160,000 clones, about 84% of them singletons. The material sequenced was PBMCs, taken after 24 months of ibrutinib treatment. The receptors come from a human donor with chronic lymphocytic leukemia.

The rearrangement uses TRBV23-1 and TRBJ2-4; TRBD2 is a possible D gene (6 bases). TRBV23-1 is designated an ORF whose function remains uncertain. The length of the CDR3 is 18 residues. Trimming removed 2 bases from V and 0 bases from J, with 17 bases in between. Written as DNA, the CDR3 is TGCGCCAGCAGTCAAGGGGGGACGACACCACTAGCCAAAAACATTCAGTACTTC. Amino acids: CASSQGGTTPLAKNIQYF.

The gene calls are TRBV6-5 and TRBJ1-2, with 8 bases aligning to TRBD1. V dropped 1 base and J dropped 6; count of bases not matched to a gene: 7. Looked up from germline, CDR1 is MNHEY and CDR2 is SVGAGI. The CDR3 totals 15 residues. CDR3 sequence: CASSYLPGGGNGYTF. Written as DNA, the CDR3 is TGTGCCAGCAGTTACTTGCCAGGGGGCGGTAATGGCTACACCTTC.